This is a list of T cell receptor beta chains from one sample in a study of lymphopenia after photon versus proton radiotherapy. TCRdb keeps only in-frame clones here, not all; method: immunoSEQ multiplex PCR. The table records roughly 53,000 clones, around 88% of them present only once. The starting material was peripheral blood, obtained from a patient treated with photon-based radiotherapy. The source of these receptors is a man aged 50 to 60 with gastric cancer. Both conserved end residues are part of each CDR3. The order of the fields is V gene, D gene, clone size, J gene, CDR3 DNA, CDR3 protein. The D gene is left open where the match is weak. Size is stated for part of the rows, as once, few or many counts, or as a class when the clone is expanded.

TRBV5-1	TRBD2	NA	TRBJ2-2	TGCGCCAGCAGCTTTACTAGCGGGAGGGCCGGGGAGCTGTTTTTT	CASSFTSGRAGELFF
TRBV18	TRBD2	NA	TRBJ2-1	TGTGCCAGCTCACCCCCCGGGACTAGCGGATTCAATGAGCAGTTCTTC	CASSPPGTSGFNEQFF
TRBV2	NA	NA	TRBJ2-7	TGTGCCAGCAGTGAAGGTGAGACCTCCGACGAGCAGTACTTC	CASSEGETSDEQYF
TRBV5-6	NA	NA	TRBJ2-2	TGTGCCAGCAGCTTGGGGTACGGAACCGGGGAGCTGTTTTTT	CASSLGYGTGELFF
TRBV30	NA	NA	TRBJ2-3	TGTGCCTGGAGTGGGAGTCCCCTTGCAGATACGCAGTATTTT	CAWSGSPLADTQYF
TRBV5-1	NA	NA	TRBJ2-2	TGCGCCAGCAGCTTGGCTTTGTTGGTCGGGGAGCTGTTTTTT	CASSLALLVGELFF
TRBV5-4	NA	NA	TRBJ1-4	TGTGCCAGCAGGAGGGAGGGCGGTCAAAAACTGTTTTTT	CASRREGGQKLFF
TRBV11-2	TRBD2	once	TRBJ2-3	TGTGCCAGCAGCTCAACTAGCGGGAGGGCGGATACGCAGTATTTT	CASSSTSGRADTQYF
TRBV6-1	TRBD2	few	TRBJ2-1	TGTGCCAGCAGTGAAGTGTGGGGGACTAGCGGCCGGCTCAATGAGCAGTTCTTC	CASSEVWGTSGRLNEQFF
TRBV25-1	NA	NA	TRBJ2-5	TGTGCCAGCAGTGAAAGGGGCAGGGTAAAAGGGGAGACCCAGTACTTC	CASSERGRVKGETQYF
TRBV2	TRBD1	NA	TRBJ1-2	TGTGCCAGCAGTTGGGACAGGGACAGTTATGGCTACACCTTC	CASSWDRDSYGYTF
TRBV29-1	NA	NA	TRBJ1-4	TGCAGCGCCCGCGAGGGTCTGAATGAAAAACTGTTTTTT	CSAREGLNEKLFF
TRBV5-1	TRBD2	NA	TRBJ2-1	TGCGCCAGCGGGGAGGCGGGAGGGGATGAGCAGTTCTTC	CASGEAGGDEQFF
TRBV27	TRBD1	few	TRBJ2-2	TGTGCCACAGGGACAGGGTCGATGGAGCTGTTTTTT	CATGTGSMELFF
TRBV7-9	NA	NA	TRBJ1-3	TGTGCCAGCAGCTTAGGGCAGCCCGCCTCTGGAAACACCATATATTTT	CASSLGQPASGNTIYF
TRBV19	TRBD1	few	TRBJ1-5	TGTGCCAGTAGTCCAGGGGGGGGACGCAATCAGCCCCAGCATTTT	CASSPGGGRNQPQHF
TRBV7-2	NA	NA	TRBJ1-2	TGTGCCAGCAGCTCCCATGGACAGCAGGGGGGCTACACCTTC	CASSSHGQQGGYTF
TRBV7-4	TRBD2	few	TRBJ2-7	TGTGCCAGCAGCCCGGGAGCGGGGAGGGAGCAGTACTTC	CASSPGAGREQYF